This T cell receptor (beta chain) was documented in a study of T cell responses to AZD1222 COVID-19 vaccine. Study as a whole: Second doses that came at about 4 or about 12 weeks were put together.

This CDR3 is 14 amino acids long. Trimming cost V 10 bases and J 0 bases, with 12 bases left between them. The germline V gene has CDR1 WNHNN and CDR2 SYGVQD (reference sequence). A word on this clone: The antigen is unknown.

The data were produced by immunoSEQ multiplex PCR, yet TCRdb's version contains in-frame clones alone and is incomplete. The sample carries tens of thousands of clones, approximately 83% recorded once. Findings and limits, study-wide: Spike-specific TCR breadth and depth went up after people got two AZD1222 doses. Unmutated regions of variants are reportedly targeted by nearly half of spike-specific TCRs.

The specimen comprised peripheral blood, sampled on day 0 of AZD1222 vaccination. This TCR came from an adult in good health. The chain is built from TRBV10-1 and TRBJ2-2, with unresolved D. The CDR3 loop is CATLSASNTGELFF. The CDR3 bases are TGCGCCACCCTCAGTGCATCGAACACCGGGGAGCTGTTTTTT.